This TCR beta chain is drawn from a study of T-cell memory formation after mild COVID-19. TCRdb processed the 5' RACE reads anew with MiXCR; each CDR3 protein has one entry. The table shows 300,000 to 400,000 distinct CDR3 sequences, with approximately 15% occurring only once. V lost 0 bases, J lost 5 bases, and 3 bases stayed unmatched. The CDR3 contains 14 residues. Germline V gene lookup returns CDR1 SGDLS and CDR2 YYNGEE. This clonotype was found a few times. The material sequenced was PBMCs or a T cell subset sorted from them (not recorded which). The gene calls are TRBV9 and TRBJ1-1; TRBD1 matches at 8 bases. This TCR derives from a man aged 18 to 29 who had mild COVID-19 (a few samples of this study predate the infection). Cell type and time point are not known. The CDR3 coding sequence is TGTGCCAGCAGCGTAGGGGGACAGGCAACTGAAGCTTTCTTT. Residues: CASSVGGQATEAFF.